This is a list of T cell receptor beta chains from one sample in a study of blood T cell repertoires in COVID-19. The protocol was immunoSEQ multiplex PCR, while the TCRdb copy is restricted to in-frame clones and leaves out a portion. In the table there are over 80,000 clones, more than 70% of which are singletons. Sequenced input: peripheral blood. The receptors stem from a woman at least 80 years old with acute or convalescent COVID-19. The CDR3 runs from the conserved cysteine through the conserved F or W. Each record gives: CDR3 length, clone size, J gene, D gene, V gene, CDR3 DNA, CDR3 protein. The D gene is left open where the match is weak. Some rows mark clone size as missing; the rest say once, few, many or name a class of expanded clone.

15	.	TRBJ1-5	.	TRBV5-1	TGCGCCAGCAGTATGTCCGGAGAAAGCAATCAGCCCCAGCATTTT	CASSMSGESNQPQHF
14	.	TRBJ1-6	.	TRBV6-5	TGTGCCAGCAGGAAGGAGTTGGGTAATTCACCCCTCCACTTT	CASRKELGNSPLHF
17	.	TRBJ2-1	TRBD2	TRBV11-2	TGTGCCAGCAGCTTCGAATTAGGGCTAGCGGGAATCAATGAGCAGTTCTTC	CASSFELGLAGINEQFF
17	.	TRBJ1-5	TRBD1	TRBV6-1	TGTGCCAGCAGTGACAGCAAGACAGGGAATAGCAATCAGCCCCAGCATTTT	CASSDSKTGNSNQPQHF
14	.	TRBJ1-2	.	TRBV7-9	TGTGCCAGCAGCTTCGAACTGCTCGGGGGTGGCTACACCTTC	CASSFELLGGGYTF
14	.	TRBJ1-1	TRBD1	TRBV7-9	TGTGCCAGCAGCTTAGGGGACAGCTACACTGAAGCTTTCTTT	CASSLGDSYTEAFF
15	.	TRBJ2-7	TRBD1	TRBV9	TGTGCCAGCAGCCCTTGGGACAGGAATGCCTACGAGCAGTACTTC	CASSPWDRNAYEQYF
16	.	TRBJ1-4	.	TRBV15	TGTGCCACCAGCAGAGAGGGGGGTTCGGGAAATGAAAAACTGTTTTTT	CATSREGGSGNEKLFF
15	.	TRBJ2-2	TRBD2	TRBV11-3	TGTGCCAGCAGCTTAGCAAGCGGGGGCTACGGGGAGCTGTTTTTT	CASSLASGGYGELFF
15	.	TRBJ1-1	.	TRBV2	TGTGCCAGCAGGGAGATCAGGGCTCTGAACACTGAAGCTTTCTTT	CASREIRALNTEAFF
17	.	TRBJ1-6	.	TRBV2	TGTGCCAGCAGAGCTAGGGGGGGAAGCTCCTATAATTCACCCCTCCACTTT	CASRARGGSSYNSPLHF
15	.	TRBJ1-2	TRBD1	TRBV28	TGTGCCAGCAGTTCCCCAGGGGGTCCCAACTATGGCTACACCTTC	CASSSPGGPNYGYTF
15	.	TRBJ2-5	TRBD1	TRBV28	TGTGCCAGCACCGACCGGGACAGGGGTATCGAGACCCAGTACTTC	CASTDRDRGIETQYF
14	.	TRBJ1-1	.	TRBV5-1	TGCGCCAGCAGCTTAGAGGGACAGAACACTGAAGCTTTCTTT	CASSLEGQNTEAFF
14	.	TRBJ2-7	TRBD2	TRBV7-2	TGTGCCAGCAGTACTAGCGGGGGGATCTACGAGCAGTACTTC	CASSTSGGIYEQYF
17	.	TRBJ2-7	.	TRBV4-2	TGTGCCAGCAGCCAAGATCTCGGCGGGGTCTCCTCCTACGAGCAGTACTTC	CASSQDLGGVSSYEQYF
16	.	TRBJ2-1	.	TRBV6-2/TRBV6-3	TGTGCCAGCAGCCGCCCGCCCCAGACACTTTACAATGAGCAGTTCTTC	CASSRPPQTLYNEQFF
15	.	TRBJ2-1	TRBD1	TRBV6-5	TGTGCCAGCAGCCAAGACAGGGGCCCCTACAATGAGCAGTTCTTC	CASSQDRGPYNEQFF
14	.	TRBJ1-2	.	TRBV2	TGTGCCAGCAGTGGTGGCGGGGTACTTTATGGCTACACCTTC	CASSGGGVLYGYTF
14	.	TRBJ1-5	TRBD1	TRBV24-1	TGTGCCACCAGTGGGGGACAGAGCAATCAGCCCCAGCATTTT	CATSGGQSNQPQHF
11	few	TRBJ2-1	.	TRBV24-1	TGTGCCACCAGTGATCGGAATGAGCAGTTCTTC	CATSDRNEQFF
13	.	TRBJ2-4	.	TRBV2	TGTGCCAGCAACGGTCCGCTAGAGTACATTCAGTACTTC	CASNGPLEYIQYF
13	.	TRBJ1-5	.	TRBV12-3/TRBV12-4	TGTGCCAGCAGTTTTTCCCGTAGTCAGCCCCAGCATTTT	CASSFSRSQPQHF
17	.	TRBJ2-1	TRBD2	TRBV7-8	TGTGCCAGCAGCTCGGTGAGACTAGCGGGAGGTAAGGGTGATCAGTTCTTC	CASSSVRLAGGKGDQFF
12	.	TRBJ2-1	.	TRBV19	TGTGCCAGCTATCCTGAGGGGCGGGGGCAGTTCTTC	CASYPEGRGQFF
15	.	TRBJ1-5	.	TRBV7-2	TGTGCCAGCAGCCCTTTACTTACAGGGAATCAGCCCCAGCATTTT	CASSPLLTGNQPQHF
15	.	TRBJ2-2	TRBD1	TRBV5-4	TGTGCCAGCAGCTCCGGGACAGGGTTGAACGGGGAGCTGTTTTTT	CASSSGTGLNGELFF
15	.	TRBJ1-1	.	TRBV4-3	TGCGCCAGCAGCCTTTTAGGACTCCCTAACACTGAAGCTTTCTTT	CASSLLGLPNTEAFF
15	.	TRBJ1-5	.	TRBV5-1	TGCGCCAGCAGCCCAGGGGTTATAAGCAATCAGCCCCAGCATTTT	CASSPGVISNQPQHF
13	.	TRBJ1-6	.	TRBV11-3	TGTGCCAGCAGCTCTGACAGTATTTCACCCCTCCACTTT	CASSSDSISPLHF
12	.	TRBJ1-1	TRBD1	TRBV28	TGTGCCAGCAGTTCCCCCGGGACAGGGGCTTTCTTT	CASSSPGTGAFF
16	.	TRBJ2-5	TRBD1	TRBV9	TGTGCCAGCAGCAGAGGACAGGGCTTTTGGCAAGAGACCCAGTACTTC	CASSRGQGFWQETQYF
15	.	TRBJ2-1	TRBD1	TRBV11-3	TGTGCCAGCAGCCCCCCGGGACAGGGGGTATATGAGCAGTTCTTC	CASSPPGQGVYEQFF
17	once	TRBJ1-1	TRBD1	TRBV19	TGTGCCAGTAGTATTCGGTCACAGGGGGCGGAAAACACTGAAGCTTTCTTT	CASSIRSQGAENTEAFF
13	.	TRBJ1-2	TRBD1	TRBV12-3/TRBV12-4	TGCGCCAGCAGTTATGGGACAGGCTATGGCTACACCTTC	CASSYGTGYGYTF
16	.	TRBJ1-4	TRBD1	TRBV4-1	TGCGCCAGCAGCCACCGTGCCGGGACAGGGGTTGAAAAACTGTTTTTT	CASSHRAGTGVEKLFF
15	.	TRBJ2-3	TRBD2	TRBV24-1	TGTGCCACCAGTGGGGCTAGCGGGGGACCAGATACGCAGTATTTT	CATSGASGGPDTQYF
11	.	TRBJ2-5	.	TRBV29-1	TGCATCGCGACAGTTACGCAGACCCAGTACTTC	CIATVTQTQYF
15	.	TRBJ1-1	TRBD1	TRBV5-1	TGCGCCAGCAGCCTCCTGACAGGGACGGACACTGAAGCTTTCTTT	CASSLLTGTDTEAFF
15	.	TRBJ2-2	TRBD1	TRBV3-1/TRBV3-2	TGTGCCAGCAGAATCGACAGGGCGTGCACCGGGGAGCTGTTTTTT	CASRIDRACTGELFF
16	few	TRBJ2-1	.	TRBV18	TGTGCCAGCTCACTACAAACTAGTATTTCCTACAATGAGCAGTTCTTC	CASSLQTSISYNEQFF
15	.	TRBJ2-1	TRBD2	TRBV5-4	TGTGCCAGCAGCGTGGGACTAGCGGTCTACAATGAGCAGTTCTTC	CASSVGLAVYNEQFF
16	once	TRBJ2-1	TRBD2	TRBV9	TGTGCCAGCAGCGCCAAGGGACTAGCCTTCGCGGGTGAGCAGTTCTTC	CASSAKGLAFAGEQFF
14	.	TRBJ2-7	TRBD2	TRBV30	TGTGCCTGGAGTATTGGGGGGGAGACCTACGAGCAGTACTTC	CAWSIGGETYEQYF
14	.	TRBJ1-5	.	TRBV28	TGTGCCAGCAGCCTAGGACAGCGCAATCAGCCCCAGCATTTT	CASSLGQRNQPQHF
13	.	TRBJ2-3	TRBD1	TRBV5-6	TGTGCCAGCAGTGACAGGGGCACAGATACGCAGTATTTT	CASSDRGTDTQYF
15	.	TRBJ2-7	.	TRBV5-5	TGTGCCAGCAGCGCTGCAGGGATCTCTGACTACGAGCAGTACTTC	CASSAAGISDYEQYF